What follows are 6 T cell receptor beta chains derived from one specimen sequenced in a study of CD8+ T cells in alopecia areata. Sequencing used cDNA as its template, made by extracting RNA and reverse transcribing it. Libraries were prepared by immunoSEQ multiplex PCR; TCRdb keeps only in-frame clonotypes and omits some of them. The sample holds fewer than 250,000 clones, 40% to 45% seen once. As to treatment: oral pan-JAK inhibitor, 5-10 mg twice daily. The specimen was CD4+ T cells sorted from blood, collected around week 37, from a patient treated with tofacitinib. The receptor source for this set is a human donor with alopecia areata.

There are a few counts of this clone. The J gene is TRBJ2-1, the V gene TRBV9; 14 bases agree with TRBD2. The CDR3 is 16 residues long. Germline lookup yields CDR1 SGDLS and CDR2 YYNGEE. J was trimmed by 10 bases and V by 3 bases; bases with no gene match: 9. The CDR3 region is CASSAAGTSGSTEQFF. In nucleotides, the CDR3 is TGTGCCAGCAGCGCCGCCGGGACTAGCGGGAGTACCGAGCAGTTCTTC.

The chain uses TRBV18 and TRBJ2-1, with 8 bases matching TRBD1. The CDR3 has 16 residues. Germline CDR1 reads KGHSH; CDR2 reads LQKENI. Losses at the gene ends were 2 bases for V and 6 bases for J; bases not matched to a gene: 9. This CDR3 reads CASSPAGQAGGNEQFF. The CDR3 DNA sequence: TGTGCCAGCTCACCAGCGGGACAGGCAGGGGGCAATGAGCAGTTCTTC.

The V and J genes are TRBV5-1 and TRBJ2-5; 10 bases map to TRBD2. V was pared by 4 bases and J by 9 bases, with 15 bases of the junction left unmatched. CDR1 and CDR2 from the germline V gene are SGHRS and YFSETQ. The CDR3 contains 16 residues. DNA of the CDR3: TGCGCCAGCAGCGGCGGCGATCTAGCGGGAGTGCAAGCCCAGTACTTC. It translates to CASSGGDLAGVQAQYF.

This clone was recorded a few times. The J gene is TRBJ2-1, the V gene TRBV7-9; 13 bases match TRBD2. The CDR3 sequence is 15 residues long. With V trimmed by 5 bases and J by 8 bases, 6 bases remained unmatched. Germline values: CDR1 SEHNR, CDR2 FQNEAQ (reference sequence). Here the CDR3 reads CASSRTSGSFDEQFF. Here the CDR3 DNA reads TGTGCCAGCAGCCGGACTAGCGGGAGTTTCGATGAGCAGTTCTTC.

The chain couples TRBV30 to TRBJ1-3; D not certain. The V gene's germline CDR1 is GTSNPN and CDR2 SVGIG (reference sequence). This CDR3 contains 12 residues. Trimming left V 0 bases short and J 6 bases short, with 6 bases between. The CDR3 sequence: CAWSVQQNTIYF. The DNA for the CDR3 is TGTGCCTGGAGTGTACAACAAAACACCATATATTTT.

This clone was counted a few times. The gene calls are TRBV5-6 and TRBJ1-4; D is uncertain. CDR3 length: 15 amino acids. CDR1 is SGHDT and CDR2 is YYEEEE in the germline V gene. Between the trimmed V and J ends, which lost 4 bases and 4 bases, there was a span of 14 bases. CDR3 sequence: CASSVGGLLNEKLFF. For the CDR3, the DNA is TGTGCCAGCAGCGTCGGAGGACTCCTTAATGAAAAACTGTTTTTT.